The subject of this entry is one T cell receptor (beta chain). Its target is not known. This specimen comes from a study of T cell repertoires in cytomegalovirus infection. Across the whole study: Both CMV infection and a matching HLA type were indicated by public TCR beta signatures.

TCRdb re-derived calls from the reads in MiXCR, one entry per CDR3 protein. Of roughly 990,000 distinct CDR3 sequences detected, 30% to 40% appear once; the ten largest clones hold over 10%. This CDR3 comprises 15 residues. Per the germline V gene, CDR1 is SNHLY and CDR2 is FYNNEI. The J segment lost 6 bases and the V segment lost 4 bases, leaving 6 bases of the junction unmatched. The receptor's source is a human donor in good health (CMV status not recorded). Some clones in this sample may be carry-over from other donors' samples. The material was cultured CD8+ T cells from PBMCs, obtained from culture after CMV antigen stimulation. This rearrangement joins TRBV2 to TRBJ2-1; 10 bases line up with TRBD1. CDR3 region: CASSGGRTGGNEQFF. The DNA of the CDR3 is TGTGCCAGCAGTGGGGGAAGGACAGGGGGCAATGAGCAGTTCTTC.